The source of this T cell receptor (beta chain) is a study of T cells in Graves' hyperthyroidism and ophthalmopathy. Each diagnosis was grounded in clinical symptoms, serum thyroxine and TRAb, thyroid ultrasound, and orbital computed tomography. Amplification yielded TCR beta CDR3 regions, with RNA transcripts as the source. When the TCR CDR3 underwent first-round RT-PCR, the HTBI primer set was used. TCRdb fed the multiplex PCR reads into MiXCR, producing one record per CDR3 protein. Among roughly 500,000 distinct CDR3 sequences listed, about 45% were seen once. This clonotype showed up just a few times. Its matching antigen is unknown. Study-wide points: By a 13 V-J model, ophthalmopathy was set apart from stable hyperthyroidism.

Germline V lookup: CDR1 SNHLY, CDR2 FYNNEI. With V trimmed by 7 bases and J by 4 bases, 7 bases remained unmatched. This CDR3 is 13 amino acids long. The gene calls are TRBV2 and TRBJ2-7; 7 bases match TRBD1. The source of this sequence is an adult woman with Graves' disease, either hyperthyroidism or ophthalmopathy (not recorded which). Sequenced: peripheral blood or thyroid tissue (not recorded which). The CDR3 reads CASKGTVKYEQYF. The CDR3 nucleotides are TGTGCCAGCAAGGGGACAGTAAAATACGAGCAGTACTTC. Based on the CDR3 plus reference TRBV2 and TRBJ2-7, the full variable domain is EPEVTQTPSHQVTQMGQEVILRCVPISNHLYFYWYRQILGQKVEFLVSFYNNEISEKSEIFDDQFSVERPDGSNFTLKIRSTKLEDSAMYFCASKGTVKYEQYFGPGTRLTVT.